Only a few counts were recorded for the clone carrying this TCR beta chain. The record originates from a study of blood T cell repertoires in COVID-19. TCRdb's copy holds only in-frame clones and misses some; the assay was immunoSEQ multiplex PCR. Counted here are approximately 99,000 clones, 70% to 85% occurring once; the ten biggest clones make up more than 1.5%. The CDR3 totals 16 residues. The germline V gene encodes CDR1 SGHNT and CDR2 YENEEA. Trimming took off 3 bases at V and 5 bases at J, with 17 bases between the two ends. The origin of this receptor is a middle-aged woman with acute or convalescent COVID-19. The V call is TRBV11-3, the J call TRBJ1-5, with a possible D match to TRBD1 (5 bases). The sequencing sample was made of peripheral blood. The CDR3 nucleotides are TGTGCCAGCAGCTTTACACAGGTGCAACAGGATCAGCCCCAGCATTTT. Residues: CASSFTQVQQDQPQHF.